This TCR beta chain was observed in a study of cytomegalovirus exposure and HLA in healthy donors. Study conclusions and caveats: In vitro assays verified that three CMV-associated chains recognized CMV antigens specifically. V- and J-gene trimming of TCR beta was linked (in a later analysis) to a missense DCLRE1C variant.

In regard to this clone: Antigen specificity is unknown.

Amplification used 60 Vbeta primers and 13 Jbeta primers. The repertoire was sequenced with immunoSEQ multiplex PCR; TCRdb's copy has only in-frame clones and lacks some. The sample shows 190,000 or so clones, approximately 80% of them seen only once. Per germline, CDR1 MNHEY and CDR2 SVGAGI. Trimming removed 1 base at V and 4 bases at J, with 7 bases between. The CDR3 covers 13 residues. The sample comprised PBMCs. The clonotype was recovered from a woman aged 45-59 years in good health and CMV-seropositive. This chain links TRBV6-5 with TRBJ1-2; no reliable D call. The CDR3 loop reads CASSYFQFYGYTF. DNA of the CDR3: TGTGCCAGCAGTTACTTTCAGTTCTATGGCTACACCTTC.